A single sample is the source of the 26 T cell receptor beta chains below, sequenced in a study of blood T cell repertoires in COVID-19. Using immunoSEQ multiplex PCR, the repertoire was profiled, and TCRdb retains in-frame clones only, with some absent. The sample has about 200,000 clones, over 75% seen once. The specimen was peripheral blood. These receptor sequences come from a woman aged 80 or older with active or convalescent COVID-19.

This sequence joins TRBV3-1 (or the pseudogene TRBV3-2) and TRBJ1-1; D is unclear. The CDR3 has 14 residues. Germline CDR1 is LGHDT and CDR2 is YNNKEL (reference sequence). V dropped 1 base and J dropped 4 bases, with 10 bases sitting between them. The CDR3 region is CASSQASVGTEAFF. CDR3 bases: TGTGCCAGCAGCCAAGCATCGGTTGGCACTGAAGCTTTCTTT.

The genes are TRBV28 and TRBJ2-3, with TRBD2 matching 15 bases. V lost 7 bases to trimming and J lost 5 bases; unmatched junction nucleotides: 7. The CDR3 contains 16 residues. CDR1 is MDHEN and CDR2 is SYDVKM in the germline V gene. The chain's CDR3 is CASNDGLAGGQDTQYF. CDR3 DNA sequence: TGTGCCAGCAATGATGGACTAGCGGGGGGGCAAGATACGCAGTATTTT.

The V and J genes are TRBV19 and TRBJ1-6, with D maybe TRBD1 (6 bases). V gave up 3 bases and J gave up 5 bases, with 11 bases separating them. In germline, CDR1 is LNHDA, CDR2 SQIVND (reference sequence). The CDR3 is 15 amino acids. The CDR3 loop reads CASSIQQGDNSPLHF. The CDR3 DNA is TGTGCCAGTAGTATTCAACAGGGAGATAATTCACCCCTCCACTTT.

This chain connects TRBV6-5 to TRBJ1-4; 7 positions agree with TRBD1. Losses at the gene ends were 8 bases for V and 5 bases for J; bases not matched to a gene: 11. The CDR3 consists of 15 residues. CDR1 and CDR2 (germline): MNHEY, SVGAGI. The DNA of the CDR3 is TGTGCCAGCCGGAGTCGGGACAGCATAAATGAAAAACTGTTTTTT. Its translation: CASRSRDSINEKLFF.

This clone occurred once. The V gene is TRBV12-3 or TRBV12-4, the J gene TRBJ2-7; unclear D gene. V lost 5 bases and J lost 4, with 12 bases in between. CDR3 length equals 13 residues. Here the CDR3 reads CASSASTGYEQYF. Here the CDR3 DNA reads TGTGCCAGCAGTGCCAGTACGGGTTACGAGCAGTACTTC.

In its sample, this clone was seen a few times. The rearrangement links TRBV28 to TRBJ1-2; D remains unclear. Germline V gene data show CDR1 as MDHEN and CDR2 as SYDVKM. The CDR3 spans 14 residues. Deletions cut 4 bases from V and 8 bases from J, with 17 bases between. CDR3 region: CASSSPGIGGGYTF. In DNA, the CDR3 is TGTGCCAGCAGTTCCCCGGGGATAGGAGGCGGCTACACCTTC.

J is TRBJ2-7 and V is TRBV3-1 (or the pseudogene TRBV3-2); 10 bases are shared with TRBD1. Germline-derived CDR1 and CDR2 are LGHDT and YNNKEL (reference sequence). This CDR3 is built from 15 residues. The V segment lost 4 bases and the J segment 7 bases; nucleotides outside the gene matches: 10. The DNA of the CDR3 is TGTGCCAGCAGCCCGACCGGGACAGGGGAGTGGGAGCAGTACTTC. Translating gives CASSPTGTGEWEQYF.

The chain uses TRBV19 and TRBJ2-5; D gene unclear. The CDR3 covers 13 residues. CDR1 is LNHDA and CDR2 is SQIVND in the germline V gene (reference sequence). Trimming stripped 3 bases from V and 5 bases from J, with 10 bases between. The CDR3 DNA sequence: TGTGCCAGTAGTATTAAAACCCGGGAGACCCAGTACTTC. This codes for CASSIKTRETQYF.

The rearrangement uses TRBV2 and TRBJ1-2, with a weak D call TRBD1 (6 bases). CDR3 length: 16 residues. Germline V gives CDR1 SNHLY, CDR2 FYNNEI. The V end lost 2 bases, the J end lost 4 bases, and 17 bases lay between the germline ends. CDR3 coding DNA: TGTGCCAGCAGTGAATATCCGGACAGAAACCCCTATGGCTACACCTTC. Translating gives CASSEYPDRNPYGYTF.

The chain couples TRBV5-1 to TRBJ2-5; 11 positions agree with TRBD2. CDR3 length equals 15 residues. Germline CDR1 SGHRS, CDR2 YFSETQ. The ends lost 4 bases at V and 4 bases at J; junction bases unmatched: 6. The CDR3 nucleotides are TGCGCCAGCAGCATTAGCGGGGGGGCCGTAGAGACCCAGTACTTC. Its protein is CASSISGGAVETQYF.

The chain carries TRBV11-2 and TRBJ2-5; TRBD2 matches at 7 bases. V gave up 5 bases and J gave up 6 bases; unmatched junction bases: 15. The CDR3 contains 16 residues. The V gene's germline CDR1 is SGHAT and CDR2 FQNNGV. CDR3 nucleotide sequence: TGTGCCAGCAGCCCACAGACTAGCCTTCGTTCGAAGACCCAGTACTTC. It yields the protein CASSPQTSLRSKTQYF.

The chain joins TRBV3-1 (or the pseudogene TRBV3-2) to TRBJ1-4; no reliable D call. CDR3 length: 18 residues. Trimming pared 0 bases from V and 8 bases from J, leaving 22 bases between. Germline CDR1 and CDR2: LGHDT and YNNKEL (reference sequence). The DNA for the CDR3 is TGTGCCAGCAGCCAAGAAGGGTCCTTCGGGGTGCTTTGGGAAAAACTGTTTTTT. Its protein is CASSQEGSFGVLWEKLFF.

CDR3 DNA: TGTGCCAGCAGCGTACGCCGGGGGGCCGATCAGCCCCAGCATTTT. It is translated as CASSVRRGADQPQHF. The genes are TRBV9 and TRBJ1-5, with D perhaps matching TRBD1 (6 bases). With 1 base removed from V and 5 bases from J, the gap between germline ends came to 13 bases. The CDR3 has 15 residues. Germline V gene data show CDR1 as SGDLS and CDR2 as YYNGEE.

This clone was counted between two and nine times. The chain is built from TRBV6-2 or TRBV6-3 and TRBJ1-2, with D possibly being TRBD1 (5 bases). CDR1 and CDR2 (germline): MNHEY, SVGEGT. The CDR3 covers 12 residues. V was cut by 5 bases and J by 4 bases, with 8 bases left in between. For the CDR3, the DNA is TGTGCCAGCAGTCAGGGTTTCTATGGCTACACCTTC. This gives the protein CASSQGFYGYTF.

The CDR3 DNA reads as TGTGCCAGCAGCTTGAGGGGTGACTCGTACGAGCAGTACTTC. Encoded protein: CASSLRGDSYEQYF. The V call is TRBV5-8, the J call TRBJ2-7; possible D gene TRBD1, 5 bases. The germline V and J ends were trimmed by 1 base and 4 bases, with 12 bases remaining between them. This CDR3 is 14 amino acids long. CDR1 SGHTS and CDR2 YDEGEE come from the germline V gene.

The chain couples TRBV28 to TRBJ1-2, with D maybe TRBD1 (5 bases). Germline V lookup: CDR1 MDHEN, CDR2 SYDVKM. Deletions cut 1 base from V and 5 bases from J, with 14 bases between. The CDR3 length is 15 residues. The chain's CDR3 is CASSLYLRAGYGYTF. The CDR3, as DNA: TGTGCCAGCAGTTTATATCTCAGGGCGGGGTATGGCTACACCTTC.

The chain couples TRBV12-5 to TRBJ1-2; 11 nucleotides match TRBD1. The germline gives CDR1 LGHNT, CDR2 FRNRAP. The CDR3 totals 15 residues. V gave up 1 base and J gave up 4 bases; unmatched junction bases: 2. The CDR3: CASGLAGTGGYGYTF. The CDR3 nucleotides read TGTGCTAGTGGTTTGGCTGGGACAGGGGGCTATGGCTACACCTTC.

This sequence joins TRBV5-6 and TRBJ1-1, with no clear D. Deletions cut 3 bases from V and 3 bases from J, with 12 bases between. Germline assignment: CDR1 SGHDT and CDR2 YYEEEE. CDR3 length: 14 residues. The CDR3 region has the DNA TGTGCCAGCAGCTCGGAGCGGGTCTACACTGAAGCTTTCTTT. Its translation: CASSSERVYTEAFF.

The chain combines TRBV2 with TRBJ2-5, with TRBD2 matching 8 bases. With V trimmed by 8 bases and J by 6 bases, 11 bases remained unmatched. There are 14 residues in the CDR3. CDR1 and CDR2 (germline): SNHLY, FYNNEI. CDR3 in amino acids: CASSLSREVKTQYF. CDR3 in DNA: TGTGCCAGCTCGCTCTCGCGGGAGGTAAAGACCCAGTACTTC.

There are a few counts of this clone. V and J are TRBV28 and TRBJ1-3; TRBD1 is a possible D gene (5 bases). Germline V gene data show CDR1 as MDHEN and CDR2 as SYDVKM. The V gene lost 7 bases and the J gene lost 0 bases, with 10 bases spanning the gap. This CDR3 has 14 residues. Here the CDR3 reads CASIPGLSGNTIYF. In DNA, the CDR3 is TGTGCCAGCATCCCAGGGCTCTCTGGAAACACCATATATTTT.

The gene calls are TRBV10-2 and TRBJ2-3; 7 nucleotides agree with TRBD2. V shed 3 bases, J shed 2 bases, and the junction held 8 bases outside the gene matches. Germline CDR1 WSHSY, CDR2 SAAADI. This CDR3 has 16 amino acids. The CDR3 DNA reads TGCGCCAGCAGTGAACGAGCGGGGCTTTACACAGATACGCAGTATTTT. This sequence encodes CASSERAGLYTDTQYF.

This chain connects TRBV7-9 to TRBJ1-4; 7 nucleotides match TRBD1. Trimming removed 5 bases from V and 1 base from J; junction bases left unmatched: 7. The germline CDR1 and CDR2 sequences are SEHNR and FQNEAQ (reference sequence). The CDR3 spans 16 residues. The CDR3 DNA is TGTGCCAGCAGCCCAAAAGGGGGCTTAACTAATGAAAAACTGTTTTTT. Encoded protein: CASSPKGGLTNEKLFF.

Here the CDR3 reads CASSQEQGPQGYTF. CDR3 DNA: TGCGCCAGCAGCCAGGAACAGGGACCGCAGGGCTACACCTTC. The chain has TRBV4-1 and TRBJ1-2, with D possibly being TRBD1 (6 bases). Per germline, CDR1 MGHRA and CDR2 YSYEKL. V was clipped by 3 bases and J by 8 bases, with 16 bases between them. The CDR3 sequence is 14 residues long.

V usage is TRBV2 and J usage is TRBJ2-3; 8 nucleotides agree with TRBD1. CDR3 length: 15 residues. The ends lost 5 bases at V and 1 base at J; junction bases unmatched: 5. Germline CDR1 reads SNHLY; CDR2 reads FYNNEI. For the CDR3, the DNA is TGTGCCAGCAGTTCCCCGGGACAGGGCACAGATACGCAGTATTTT. This gives the protein CASSSPGQGTDTQYF.

There are many counts of this clone. The V call is TRBV11-2, the J call TRBJ2-3; 7 positions match TRBD2. Germline V gene sequence: CDR1 SGHAT, CDR2 FQNNGV. This CDR3 is built from 16 residues. J was trimmed by 3 bases and V by 5 bases; bases with no gene match: 11. The CDR3 sequence: CASSPRPAGETDTQYF. The CDR3 nucleotides read TGTGCCAGCAGCCCCCGGCCTGCGGGGGAAACAGATACGCAGTATTTT. Using reference TRBV11-2 and TRBJ2-3 for the parts outside the CDR3, the full variable domain is EAGVAQSPRYKIIEKRQSVAFWCNPISGHATLYWYQQILGQGPKLLIQFQNNGVVDDSQLPKDRFSAERLKGVDSTLKIQPAKLEDSAVYLCASSPRPAGETDTQYFGPGTRLTVL.

This chain links TRBV7-7 with TRBJ2-5, with D possibly TRBD2 on 7 matching bases. The CDR3 is 15 residues long. The germline CDR1 and CDR2 sequences are SSHAT and FNYEAQ (reference sequence). Trimming cost V 7 bases and J 5 bases, with 20 bases left between them. The CDR3 nucleotides are TGTGCCAGCATGAGGGAGGGGGTCTCTGTGGAGACCCAGTACTTC. Protein: CASMREGVSVETQYF.